This TCR beta chain is from a study of type 1 regulatory T cells. Study-wide context: An in vitro protocol generated T-allo10, a Tr1-enriched, alloantigen-specific CD4 T cell product.

The ends lost 0 bases at V and 4 bases at J; junction bases unmatched: 3. This CDR3 spans 14 amino acids. The germline gives CDR1 SGHDT, CDR2 YYEEEE. TCRdb re-called the reads with MiXCR, one entry per CDR3 protein. The sample holds 80,000 to 100,000 distinct CDR3 sequences, roughly 30% seen once. This sequence joins TRBV5-6 and TRBJ1-2; 7 positions agree with TRBD1. Sample: CD4+ T cells, either the whole sample or a sorted fraction (not recorded which). The receptor was isolated from a human donor in good health. The CDR3 coding sequence is TGTGCCAGCAGCTTGGGACAGGGACCCTATGGCTACACCTTC. This encodes CASSLGQGPYGYTF.